Reported below is one T cell receptor beta chain. The antigen this receptor binds is unknown. There are no base qualities to consult, and no much larger clone falls within one base. To prepare the library, the immunoSEQ multiplex PCR assay was applied. DNA was isolated with Qiagen DNeasy or QIAamp micro DNA kits and TCRB sequenced with the Adaptive Biotechnology human TCRB sequencing kit. An Illumina MiSeq was used to sequence the TCRB libraries. As for how the authors treated the data: The kit provider's software was used to analyze TCRB sequence data, and Fisher's exact test was used to test clonotype templates for tumor enrichment. What TCRdb holds here is the immuneACCESS table cut down to in-frame rearrangements. Part of the clones is not present; checked against another copy, under half of the missing clones reflect an unresolved V gene, and the others are unexplained. V, J and clone size are taken as reported in that table, and D and trimming were inferred from the DNA itself. This sample is represented by about 300 clones; around 90% of them were singletons. The ten most abundant clones make up around 88% of the sample.

The source of the sample is a study of CD4 T cells in lung cancer (dated by TCRdb to the late 2010s). Regarding the study in general: In the study, blood T cells from NSCLC patients were screened for responses to candidate mutation-encoded neoepitopes, and neoantigen-specific CD4+ T-cell clones and TCRs were isolated. Treatments received by the patients before blood donation included platinum chemotherapy, and some patients received nivolumab or pembrolizumab. Lung adenocarcinoma or squamous cell carcinoma was present in the resected patients, who were aged 60 to 69 at blood donation and were mostly former smokers. The frequency of neoantigen-specific clonotypes in tumor resections, non-adjacent lung and cultured T-cell products was followed using TCRB deep sequencing.

Overall study results and their limits: IFNgamma-sorted cells included nonspecific IFNgamma producers of unknown purity, so expanded lines ranged from monoclonal to oligoclonal. Some blood-derived responses might reflect in vitro priming of naive T cells or cross-reactivity rather than memory responses to the cancer.

The CDR3 runs 16 residues from the cysteine to the phenylalanine. Only the CDR3 DNA stays, 48 bases, in frame from base 1. Trimming costs V 3 bases and J 0 bases, and their ends lie 15 bases apart. The germline V gene sets CDR1 to SGHRS and CDR2 to YFSETQ. For about 12 days, PBMCs were stimulated with mutant 27-mer peptides together with IL21, IL7, IL15 and IL2, and afterward were restimulated with peptide-pulsed autologous B cells. After restimulation with peptide-pulsed B cells, live IFNgamma-secreting T cells were sorted on a FACS Aria2 by cytokine capture. Sorted cells were expanded for about 12 to 21 days at limiting dilution, approximately 3 or 10 cells per well, with irradiated allogeneic PBMCs, phytohemagglutinin and IL2. Peripheral blood samples or leukapheresis products were collected from the patients. Expanded lines were screened for antigen specificity by IFNgamma ELISA against autologous B cells pulsed with mutant peptides.

This chain is built from TRBV5-1 and TRBJ2-5; TRBD2 is possibly the D segment (6 matching bases). The TCR sequence derives from a woman aged 55-70 years with non-small cell lung cancer. Some clones in this sample may be carry-over from other donors' samples. Sequenced input: a CD4+ T cell line or clone grown in culture. In nucleotides, the sequence is TGCGCCAGCAGCTCACACAGTCTAGCGAACCAAGAGACCCAGTACTTC. Its protein product is CASSSHSLANQETQYF.